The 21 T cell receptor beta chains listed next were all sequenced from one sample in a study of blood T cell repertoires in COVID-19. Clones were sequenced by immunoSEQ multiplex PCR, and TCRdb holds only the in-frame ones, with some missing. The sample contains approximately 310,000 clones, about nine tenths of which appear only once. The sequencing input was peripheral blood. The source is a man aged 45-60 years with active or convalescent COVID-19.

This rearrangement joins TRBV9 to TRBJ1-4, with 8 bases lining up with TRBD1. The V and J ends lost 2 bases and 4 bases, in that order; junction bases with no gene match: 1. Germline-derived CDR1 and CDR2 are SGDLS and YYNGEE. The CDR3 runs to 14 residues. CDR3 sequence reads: CASSVGQGNEKLFF. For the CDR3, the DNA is TGTGCCAGCAGCGTCGGACAGGGTAATGAAAAACTGTTTTTT.

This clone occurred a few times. As DNA, the CDR3 is TGTGCCAGCAGCCAAAATACAGGGATGAACACTGAAGCTTTCTTT. Its translation: CASSQNTGMNTEAFF. V and J are TRBV3-1 (or the pseudogene TRBV3-2) and TRBJ1-1; a possible D gene is TRBD1 (6 bases). Germline CDR1 is LGHDT and CDR2 is YNNKEL (reference sequence). Between the trimmed V and J ends, which lost 2 bases and 0 bases, there was a span of 10 bases. The CDR3 consists of 15 residues.

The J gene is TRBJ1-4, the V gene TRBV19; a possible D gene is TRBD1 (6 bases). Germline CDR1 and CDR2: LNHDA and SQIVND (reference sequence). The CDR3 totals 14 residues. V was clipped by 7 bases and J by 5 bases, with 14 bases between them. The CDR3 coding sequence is TGTGCCAGTACCTCCGGGGGGGCAAATGAAAAACTGTTTTTT. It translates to CASTSGGANEKLFF.

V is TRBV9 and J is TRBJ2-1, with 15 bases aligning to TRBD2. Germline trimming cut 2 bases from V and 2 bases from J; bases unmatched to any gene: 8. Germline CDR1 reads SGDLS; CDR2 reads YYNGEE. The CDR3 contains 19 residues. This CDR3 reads CASSVQGLAGGAAYNEQFF. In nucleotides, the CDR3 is TGTGCCAGCAGCGTGCAGGGACTAGCGGGAGGCGCCGCCTACAATGAGCAGTTCTTC.

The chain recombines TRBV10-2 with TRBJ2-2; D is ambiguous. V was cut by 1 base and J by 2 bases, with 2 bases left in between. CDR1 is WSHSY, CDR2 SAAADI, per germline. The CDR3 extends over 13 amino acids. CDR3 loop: CASSELNTGELFF. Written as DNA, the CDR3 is TGCGCCAGCAGTGAGTTAAACACCGGGGAGCTGTTTTTT.

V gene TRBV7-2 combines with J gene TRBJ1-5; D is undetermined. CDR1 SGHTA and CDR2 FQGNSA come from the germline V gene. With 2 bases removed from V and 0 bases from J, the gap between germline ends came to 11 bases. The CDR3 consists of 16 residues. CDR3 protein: CASSLSGTASNQPQHF. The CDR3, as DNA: TGTGCCAGCAGCTTATCGGGAACAGCTAGCAATCAGCCCCAGCATTTT.

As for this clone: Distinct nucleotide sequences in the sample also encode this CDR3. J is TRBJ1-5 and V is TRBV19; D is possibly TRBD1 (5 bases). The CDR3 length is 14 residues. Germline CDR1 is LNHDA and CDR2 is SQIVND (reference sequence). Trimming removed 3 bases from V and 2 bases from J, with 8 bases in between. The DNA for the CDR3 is TGTGCCAGTAGTATCACGGGGGGCAATCAGCCCCAGCATTTT. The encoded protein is CASSITGGNQPQHF. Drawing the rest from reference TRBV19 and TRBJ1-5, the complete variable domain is DGGITQSPKYLFRKEGQNVTLSCEQNLNHDAMYWYRQDPGQGLRLIYYSQIVNDFQKGDIAEGYSVSREKKESFPLTVTSAQKNPTAFYLCASSITGGNQPQHFGDGTRLSIL.

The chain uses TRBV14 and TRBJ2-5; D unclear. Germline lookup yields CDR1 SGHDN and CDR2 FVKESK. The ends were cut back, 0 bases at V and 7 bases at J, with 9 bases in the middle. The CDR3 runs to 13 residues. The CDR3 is CASSQEQYMTQYF. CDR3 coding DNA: TGTGCCAGCAGCCAAGAACAGTATATGACCCAGTACTTC.

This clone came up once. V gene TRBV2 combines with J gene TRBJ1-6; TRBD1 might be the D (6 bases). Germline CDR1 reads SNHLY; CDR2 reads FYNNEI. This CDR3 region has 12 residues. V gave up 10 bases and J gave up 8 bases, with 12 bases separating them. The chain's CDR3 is CATHSGDSPLHF. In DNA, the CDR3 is TGTGCCACCCATTCAGGGGATTCACCCCTCCACTTT. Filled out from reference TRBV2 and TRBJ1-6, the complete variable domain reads EPEVTQTPSHQVTQMGQEVILRCVPISNHLYFYWYRQILGQKVEFLVSFYNNEISEKSEIFDDQFSVERPDGSNFTLKIRSTKLEDSAMYFCATHSGDSPLHFGNGTRLTVT.

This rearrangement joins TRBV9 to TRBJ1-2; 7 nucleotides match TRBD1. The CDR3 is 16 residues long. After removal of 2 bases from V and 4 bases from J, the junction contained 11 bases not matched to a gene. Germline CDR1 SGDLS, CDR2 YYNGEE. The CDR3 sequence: CASSVEAQGSPYGYTF. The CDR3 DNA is TGTGCCAGCAGCGTTGAAGCACAGGGGTCCCCCTATGGCTACACCTTC.

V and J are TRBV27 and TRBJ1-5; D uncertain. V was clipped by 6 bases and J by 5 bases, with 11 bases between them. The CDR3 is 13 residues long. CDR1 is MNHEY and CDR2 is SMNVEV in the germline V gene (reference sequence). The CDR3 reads CASRNYVDQPQHF. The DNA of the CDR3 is TGTGCCAGCAGGAACTATGTCGATCAGCCCCAGCATTTT.

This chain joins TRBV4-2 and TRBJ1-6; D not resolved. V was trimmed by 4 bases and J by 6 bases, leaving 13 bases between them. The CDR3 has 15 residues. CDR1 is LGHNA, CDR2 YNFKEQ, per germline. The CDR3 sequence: CASSPLAGPNSPLHF. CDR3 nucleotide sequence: TGTGCCAGCAGCCCCCTGGCGGGCCCTAATTCACCCCTCCACTTT.

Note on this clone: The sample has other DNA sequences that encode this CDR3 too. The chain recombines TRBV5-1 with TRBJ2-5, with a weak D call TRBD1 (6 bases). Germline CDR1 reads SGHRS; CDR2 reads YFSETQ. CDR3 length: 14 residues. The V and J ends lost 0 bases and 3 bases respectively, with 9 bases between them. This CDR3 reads CASSLGAGEETQYF. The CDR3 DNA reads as TGCGCCAGCAGCTTGGGGGCAGGGGAAGAGACCCAGTACTTC.

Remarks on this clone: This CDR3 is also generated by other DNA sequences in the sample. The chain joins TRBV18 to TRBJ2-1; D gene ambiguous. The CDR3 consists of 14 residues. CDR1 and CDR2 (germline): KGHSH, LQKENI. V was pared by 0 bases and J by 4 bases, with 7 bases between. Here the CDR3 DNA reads TGTGCCAGCTCACCACCGGGCAGTTACAATGAGCAGTTCTTC. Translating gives CASSPPGSYNEQFF.

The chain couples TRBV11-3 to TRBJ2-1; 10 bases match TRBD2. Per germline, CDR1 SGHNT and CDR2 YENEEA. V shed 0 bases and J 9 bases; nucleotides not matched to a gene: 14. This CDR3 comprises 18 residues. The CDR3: CASSLDLDWASGRGEQFF. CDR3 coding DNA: TGTGCCAGCAGCTTAGATCTAGATTGGGCTAGCGGGAGAGGTGAGCAGTTCTTC. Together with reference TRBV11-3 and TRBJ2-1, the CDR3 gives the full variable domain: EAGVVQSPRYKIIEKKQPVAFWCNPISGHNTLYWYLQNLGQGPELLIRYENEEAVDDSQLPKDRFSAERLKGVDSTLKIQPAELGDSAVYLCASSLDLDWASGRGEQFFGPGTRLTVL.

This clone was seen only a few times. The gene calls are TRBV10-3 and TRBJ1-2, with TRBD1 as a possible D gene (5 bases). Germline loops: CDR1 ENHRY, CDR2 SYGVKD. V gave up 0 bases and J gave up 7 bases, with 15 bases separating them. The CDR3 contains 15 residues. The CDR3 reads CAISESGGERGGYTF. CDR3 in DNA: TGTGCCATCAGTGAGTCGGGAGGTGAGAGGGGTGGCTACACCTTC.

The CDR3 nucleotides are TGTGCCAGCAGCGTATCCCCGGGCAGGGATCGCGAGCAGTACTTC. As protein: CASSVSPGRDREQYF. The J gene is TRBJ2-7, the V gene TRBV9, with a weak D call TRBD1 (5 bases). V was clipped by 1 base and J by 6 bases, with 17 bases between them. The CDR3 extends over 15 amino acids. Germline V CDR1 and CDR2: SGDLS, YYNGEE.

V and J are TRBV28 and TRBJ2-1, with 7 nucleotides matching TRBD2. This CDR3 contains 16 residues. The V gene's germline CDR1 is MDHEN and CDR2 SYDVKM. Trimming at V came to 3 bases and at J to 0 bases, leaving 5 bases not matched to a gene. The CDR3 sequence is CASSFSGGVSYNEQFF. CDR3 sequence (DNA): TGTGCCAGCAGTTTTTCGGGGGGTGTCTCCTACAATGAGCAGTTCTTC.

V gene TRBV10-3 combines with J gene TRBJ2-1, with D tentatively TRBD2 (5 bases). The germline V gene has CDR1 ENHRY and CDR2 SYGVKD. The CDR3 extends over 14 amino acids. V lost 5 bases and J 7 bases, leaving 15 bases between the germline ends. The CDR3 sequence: CAISKGGGRNEQFF. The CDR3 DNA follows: TGTGCCATCAGTAAAGGAGGCGGCAGGAATGAGCAGTTCTTC.

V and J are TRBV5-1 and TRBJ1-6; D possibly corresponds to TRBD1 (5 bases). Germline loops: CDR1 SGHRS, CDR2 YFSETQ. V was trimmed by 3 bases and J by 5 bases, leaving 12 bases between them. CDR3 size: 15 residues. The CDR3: CASSSGPGNNSPLHF. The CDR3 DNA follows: TGCGCCAGCAGCTCCGGGCCAGGGAATAATTCACCCCTCCACTTT.

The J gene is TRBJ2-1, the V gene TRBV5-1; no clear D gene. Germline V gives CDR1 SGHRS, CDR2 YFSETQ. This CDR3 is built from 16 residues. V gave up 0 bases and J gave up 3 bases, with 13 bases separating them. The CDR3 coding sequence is TGCGCCAGCAGCTTGGATCTAATAGCTCTCTACAATGAGCAGTTCTTC. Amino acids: CASSLDLIALYNEQFF. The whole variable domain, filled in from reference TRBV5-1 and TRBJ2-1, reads KAGVTQTPRYLIKTRGQQVTLSCSPISGHRSVSWYQQTPGQGLQFLFEYFSETQRNKGNFPGRFSGRQFSNSRSEMNVSTLELGDSALYLCASSLDLIALYNEQFFGPGTRLTVL.